The 22 T cell receptor beta chains below were found in one sample sequenced in a study of shared clonotypes between healthy human individuals. The method was immunoSEQ multiplex PCR; TCRdb's version includes in-frame clones alone and lacks a portion of them. In the table there are some 2,100,000 clones, around 93% of which are singletons. CD45RO-negative CD8 cells positively selected for CCR7 made up the naive population, which excluded terminally differentiated effector memory CD45RA+ cells. Sequenced sample: naive CD8+ T cells from PBMCs. Receptors originate from a man between 18 and 35 years old in good health. Some clones in this sample may be carry-over from other donors' samples.

This chain connects TRBV4-1 to TRBJ2-6, with a weak D call TRBD1 (6 bases). CDR1 MGHRA and CDR2 YSYEKL come from the germline V gene. V shed 5 bases and J shed 0 bases, with 17 bases lying between them. CDR3 length: 18 residues. The CDR3 DNA reads TGCGCCAGCAGCGGGGGTAGGGGGTTACTCTCTGGGGCCAACGTCCTGACTTTC. Its protein product is CASSGGRGLLSGANVLTF.

This chain connects TRBV2 to TRBJ2-3; 7 nucleotides match TRBD1. There are 13 residues in the CDR3. V lost 10 bases to trimming and J lost 3 bases; unmatched junction nucleotides: 7. Germline V gene lookup returns CDR1 SNHLY and CDR2 FYNNEI. The CDR3 coding sequence is TGTGCCAACGACAGGGCGTTAACAGATACGCAGTATTTT. Protein product: CANDRALTDTQYF. The whole variable domain, filled in from reference TRBV2 and TRBJ2-3, reads EPEVTQTPSHQVTQMGQEVILRCVPISNHLYFYWYRQILGQKVEFLVSFYNNEISEKSEIFDDQFSVERPDGSNFTLKIRSTKLEDSAMYFCANDRALTDTQYFGPGTRLTVL.

The gene calls are TRBV7-6 and TRBJ1-1; 8 positions agree with TRBD1. Germline V lookup: CDR1 SGHVS, CDR2 FNYEAQ. The CDR3 extends over 15 amino acids. Losses at the gene ends were 1 base for V and 0 bases for J; bases not matched to a gene: 1. CDR3 in amino acids: CASSLGDRLNTEAFF. For the CDR3, the DNA is TGTGCCAGCAGCTTAGGGGACAGGCTGAACACTGAAGCTTTCTTT. The whole variable domain, filled in from reference TRBV7-6 and TRBJ1-1, reads GAGVSQSPRYKVTKRGQDVALRCDPISGHVSLYWYRQALGQGPEFLTYFNYEAQQDKSGLPNDRFSAERPEGSISTLTIQRTEQRDSAMYRCASSLGDRLNTEAFFGQGTRLTVV.

This rearrangement joins TRBV29-1 to TRBJ2-3; D uncertain. The CDR3 is made up of 17 amino acids. V shed 7 bases and J shed 4 bases, with 27 bases lying between them. CDR1 is SQVTM and CDR2 is ANQGSEA in the germline V gene. The CDR3, as DNA: TGCAGCGCCAGAACCGTCAAGGGCCTAGGTTGGGCAGATACGCAGTATTTT. This gives the protein CSARTVKGLGWADTQYF.

The rearrangement links TRBV28 to TRBJ2-5; D is unclear. Germline loops: CDR1 MDHEN, CDR2 SYDVKM. The CDR3 runs 13 residues. With 6 bases removed from V and 1 base from J, the gap between germline ends came to 9 bases. DNA of the CDR3: TGTGCCAGCAGGACGCTAGTCCAAGAGACCCAGTACTTC. Its protein is CASRTLVQETQYF.

This rearrangement joins TRBV28 to TRBJ2-1; perhaps D is TRBD1 or TRBD2 (6 bases each). The CDR3 has 14 residues. V gave up 6 bases and J gave up 7 bases, with 16 bases separating them. Germline-derived CDR1 and CDR2 are MDHEN and SYDVKM. The CDR3 nucleotides are TGTGCCAGCAGGCACTCGGAGGGGGTGAATGAGCAGTTCTTC. Translation: CASRHSEGVNEQFF.

Turning to this clone: The sample has other DNA sequences that encode this CDR3 too. The genes are TRBV2 and TRBJ2-1; D is undetermined. Trimming removed 3 bases at V and 4 bases at J, with 7 bases between. Germline V CDR1 and CDR2: SNHLY, FYNNEI. The CDR3 runs to 13 residues. The CDR3 sequence is CASSDPRYNEQFF. CDR3 in DNA: TGTGCCAGCAGTGACCCCAGATACAATGAGCAGTTCTTC.

This clone appeared once. The chain links TRBV13 to TRBJ1-4; D is unresolved. This CDR3 has 16 amino acids. V lost 2 bases, J lost 0 bases, and 10 bases lay in between. Germline CDR1 reads PRHDT; CDR2 reads FYEKMQ (reference sequence). The DNA for the CDR3 is TGTGCCAGCAGCTTACTCCACGGACCAACTAATGAAAAACTGTTTTTT. It is translated as CASSLLHGPTNEKLFF.

CDR3 sequence reads: CASSLVGGGDEQFF. The CDR3 DNA reads as TGTGCCAGCAGCTTAGTAGGGGGAGGGGATGAGCAGTTCTTC. This chain joins TRBV7-8 and TRBJ2-1; D is perhaps TRBD2 (7 bases). CDR1 and CDR2 (germline): SGHVS, FQNEAQ. Trimming took 1 base from V and 8 from J, leaving 12 bases between them. The CDR3 loop spans 14 amino acids.

The chain links TRBV4-1 to TRBJ2-7, with TRBD1 identical over 9 bases. Unmatched junction bases numbered 6, after V lost 4 bases and J lost 2 bases. The CDR3 is made up of 15 amino acids. In germline, CDR1 is MGHRA, CDR2 YSYEKL. The CDR3 region has the DNA TGCGCCAGCAGCCTCGGACAGGGGCCTACCTACGAGCAGTACTTC. It codes for CASSLGQGPTYEQYF.

Worth noting for this clone: Other DNA sequences in the same sample also yield this CDR3. This rearrangement joins TRBV27 to TRBJ2-7; D assignment may be TRBD1 or TRBD2 (6 bases each). Trimming left V 4 bases short and J 2 bases short, with 12 bases between. The CDR3 has 14 residues. Germline loops: CDR1 MNHEY, CDR2 SMNVEV (reference sequence). This CDR3 is CASSSTGGTYEQYF. The CDR3 DNA is TGTGCCAGCAGTTCGACCGGGGGCACCTACGAGCAGTACTTC.

The V call is TRBV29-1, the J call TRBJ2-5; D gene uncertain. The ends were cut back, 2 bases at V and 0 bases at J, with 16 bases in the middle. This CDR3 is built from 16 residues. Germline V gene sequence: CDR1 SQVTM, CDR2 ANQGSEA. In DNA form, the CDR3 reads TGCAGCGTTGAATTCTGGGTAGAGAAGTACCAAGAGACCCAGTACTTC. It yields the protein CSVEFWVEKYQETQYF.

The chain employs TRBV27 and TRBJ2-3; D remains ambiguous. Germline V gene sequence: CDR1 MNHEY, CDR2 SMNVEV (reference sequence). Trimming pared 5 bases from V and 4 bases from J, leaving 19 bases between. CDR3 length: 16 residues. CDR3 nucleotides: TGTGCCAGCAGTCCGGACCCCCCGAAGATTGCAGATACGCAGTATTTT. The encoded protein is CASSPDPPKIADTQYF.

Of note for this clone: The identical CDR3 is also encoded by other nucleotide sequences in the sample. The V and J genes are TRBV6-5 and TRBJ2-7, with TRBD2 as a possible D gene (5 bases). V was cut by 2 bases and J by 3 bases, with 8 bases left in between. The germline V gene encodes CDR1 MNHEY and CDR2 SVGAGI. The CDR3 is made up of 13 amino acids. This CDR3 reads CASSYRLNYEQYF. The CDR3 nucleotides read TGTGCCAGCAGTTACAGACTAAACTACGAGCAGTACTTC.

With regard to this clone: It may be a read error: a sequence one base away is much more abundant. Other DNA sequences of this sample code for an identical CDR3. J is TRBJ2-7 and V is TRBV5-4; no clear D gene. The CDR3 contains 11 residues. Trimming removed 2 bases at V and 3 bases at J, with 3 bases between. CDR1 and CDR2 from the germline V gene are SGHNT and YYREEE (reference sequence). The CDR3 bases are TGTGCCAGCAGCTTTGGCTACGAGCAGTACTTC. It yields the protein CASSFGYEQYF.

The chain is built from TRBV29-1 and TRBJ1-3; D not certain. The CDR3 length is 16 residues. The V end was cut by 0 bases, the J end by 0 bases, with 12 bases between. Germline CDR1 reads SQVTM; CDR2 reads ANQGSEA. The CDR3 protein is CSVEDWHSLSGNTIYF. CDR3 coding DNA: TGCAGCGTTGAAGATTGGCACAGTCTCTCTGGAAACACCATATATTTT.

This clone was counted a single time. The chain joins TRBV5-1 to TRBJ2-7; 9 nucleotides match TRBD1. This CDR3 has 15 residues. Germline V gene data show CDR1 as SGHRS and CDR2 as YFSETQ. V shed 2 bases and J 0 bases; nucleotides not matched to a gene: 3. CDR3 sequence: CASSFDRGNSYEQYF. CDR3 in DNA: TGCGCCAGCAGCTTCGACAGGGGGAACTCCTACGAGCAGTACTTC.

The rearrangement joins TRBV19 to TRBJ2-2; 7 nucleotides line up with TRBD1. V shed 4 bases, J shed 6 bases, and the junction held 8 bases outside the gene matches. Germline assignment: CDR1 LNHDA and CDR2 SQIVND (reference sequence). The CDR3 consists of 15 residues. For the CDR3, the DNA is TGTGCCAGTAGTACCCGAGGGGGCGGCCCCGGGGAGCTGTTTTTT. Translating it yields CASSTRGGGPGELFF.

This chain links TRBV10-3 with TRBJ2-7; 11 bases match TRBD1. Trimming at V came to 2 bases and at J to 4 bases, leaving 1 base not matched to a gene. CDR1 ENHRY and CDR2 SYGVKD come from the germline V gene. This CDR3 spans 14 amino acids. The DNA of the CDR3 is TGTGCCATCAGTGAGGGACAGGGGGCTTACGAGCAGTACTTC. Translation: CAISEGQGAYEQYF.

The gene calls are TRBV19 and TRBJ1-2, with D possibly matching TRBD1 (6 bases). V was pared by 6 bases and J by 2 bases, with 16 bases between. Germline V gene data show CDR1 as LNHDA and CDR2 as SQIVND (reference sequence). This CDR3 region has 15 residues. CDR3 DNA sequence: TGTGCCAGTAGCTCCCTAGGGGGGCACAACTATGGCTACACCTTC. The encoded protein is CASSSLGGHNYGYTF.

CDR3 in DNA: TGCAGCTGGGGTGCGAAGAGCTCCTACAATGAGCAGTTCTTC. Translation gives CSWGAKSSYNEQFF. The chain combines TRBV29-1 with TRBJ2-1; D is undetermined. V dropped 8 bases and J dropped 0 bases, with 14 bases sitting between them. The CDR3 has 14 residues. The germline CDR1 and CDR2 sequences are SQVTM and ANQGSEA.

J is TRBJ1-2 and V is TRBV28; tentatively, D is TRBD1 (5 bases). The CDR3 has 13 amino acids. Germline assignment: CDR1 MDHEN and CDR2 SYDVKM. V was pared by 4 bases and J by 6 bases, with 12 bases between. For the CDR3, the DNA is TGTGCCAGCAGTTCGTTGGGGGGGGATGGCTACACCTTC. Its protein product is CASSSLGGDGYTF.